A single TCR beta chain is shown here with its context. What it binds is not known. This sample is part of a study of tumor-infiltrating lymphocytes in glioblastoma multiforme. Study-level points and caveats: Clone frequencies may be distorted by unequal TCR transcripts per cell. Just one glioblastoma patient contributed to the TCR-mutation comparison. No surface-marker sorting into functional T cell subtypes was done.

V dropped 6 bases and J dropped 8 bases, with 17 bases sitting between them. CDR3 length equals 14 residues. Germline values: CDR1 SGHAT, CDR2 FQNNGV. Multiple V-beta primers and a C-beta primer amplified TCRB from RNA. No unique molecular identifiers were described for these TCRB libraries. TCRdb re-analysed the multiplex PCR reads in MiXCR, keeping a single row per CDR3 protein. The sample yields roughly 15,000 distinct CDR3 sequences, roughly 73% seen once. Sequencing was done on a sample of brain tumor tissue. The sequence derives from a male donor with glioblastoma. The V gene is TRBV11-2, the J gene TRBJ1-5; D is perhaps TRBD1 (5 bases). As DNA, the CDR3 is TGTGCCAGCAGTCTGGGGGGAGGGACCGAGCCCCAGCATTTT. Protein sequence: CASSLGGGTEPQHF. Based on the CDR3 plus reference TRBV11-2 and TRBJ1-5, the full variable domain is EAGVAQSPRYKIIEKRQSVAFWCNPISGHATLYWYQQILGQGPKLLIQFQNNGVVDDSQLPKDRFSAERLKGVDSTLKIQPAKLEDSAVYLCASSLGGGTEPQHFGDGTRLSIL.